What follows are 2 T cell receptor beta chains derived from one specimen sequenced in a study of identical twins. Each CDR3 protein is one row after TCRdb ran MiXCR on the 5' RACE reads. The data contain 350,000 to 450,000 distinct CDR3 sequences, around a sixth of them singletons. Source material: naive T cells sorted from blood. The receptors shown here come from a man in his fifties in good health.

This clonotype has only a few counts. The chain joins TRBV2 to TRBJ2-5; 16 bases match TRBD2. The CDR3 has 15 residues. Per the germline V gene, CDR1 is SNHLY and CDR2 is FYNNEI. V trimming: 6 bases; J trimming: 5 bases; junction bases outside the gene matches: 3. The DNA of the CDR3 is TGTGCCAGCAGCGTGGGACTAGCGGGAGGGGAGACCCAGTACTTC. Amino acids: CASSVGLAGGETQYF.

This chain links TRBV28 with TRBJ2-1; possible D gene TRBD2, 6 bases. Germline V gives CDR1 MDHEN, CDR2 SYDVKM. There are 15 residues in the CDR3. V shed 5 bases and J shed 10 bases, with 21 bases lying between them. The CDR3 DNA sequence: TGTGCCAGCAGTATCGGACCGGGAGAAAAGATGGAGCAGTTCTTC. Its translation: CASSIGPGEKMEQFF.